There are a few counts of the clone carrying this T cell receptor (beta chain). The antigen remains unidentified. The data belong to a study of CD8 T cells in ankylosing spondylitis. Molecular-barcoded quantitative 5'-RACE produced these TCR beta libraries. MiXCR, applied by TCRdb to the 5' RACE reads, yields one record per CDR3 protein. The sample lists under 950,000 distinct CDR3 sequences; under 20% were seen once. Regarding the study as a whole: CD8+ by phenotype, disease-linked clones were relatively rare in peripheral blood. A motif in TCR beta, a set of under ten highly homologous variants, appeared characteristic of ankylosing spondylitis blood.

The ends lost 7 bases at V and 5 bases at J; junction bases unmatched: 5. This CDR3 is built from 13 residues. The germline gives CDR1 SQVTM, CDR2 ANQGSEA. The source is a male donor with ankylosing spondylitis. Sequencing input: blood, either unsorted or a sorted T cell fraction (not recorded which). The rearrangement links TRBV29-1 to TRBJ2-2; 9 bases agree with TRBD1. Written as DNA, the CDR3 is TGCAGCGCTGGGACAGGGAAAACCGGGGAGCTGTTTTTT. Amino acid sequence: CSAGTGKTGELFF.